This is a list of T cell receptor beta chains from one sample in a study of blood T cell repertoires in COVID-19. Measured with immunoSEQ multiplex PCR; TCRdb has only the in-frame clones, and not every one. The sample yields more than 65,000 clones, 84% seen once. The material sequenced was peripheral blood. Receptors originate from a human donor in a cohort sampled during active COVID-19. Both conserved end residues are part of each CDR3. A D gene is named only where the DNA matches it firmly. Clone size appears in some rows only: once, few, many, or a class for an expanded clone.

D gene: TRBD2
J gene: TRBJ2-2
V gene: TRBV28
clone size: -
CDR3 protein: CASSRIAGRDGELFF
CDR3 DNA: TGTGCCAGCAGTCGCATAGCGGGGCGAGACGGGGAGCTGTTTTTT

D gene: -
J gene: TRBJ2-7
V gene: TRBV3-1/TRBV3-2
clone size: -
CDR3 protein: CASSRGTLTYEQYF
CDR3 DNA: TGTGCCAGCAGCCGAGGGACACTAACCTACGAGCAGTACTTC

D gene: -
J gene: TRBJ1-2
V gene: TRBV28
clone size: -
CDR3 protein: CASTPYPDSPYGYTF
CDR3 DNA: TGTGCCAGCACCCCCTACCCCGACAGCCCCTATGGCTACACCTTC

D gene: -
J gene: TRBJ1-1
V gene: TRBV11-2
clone size: -
CDR3 protein: CASSIQQGRTEAFF
CDR3 DNA: TGTGCCAGCAGCATCCAACAGGGAAGGACTGAAGCTTTCTTT

D gene: TRBD1
J gene: TRBJ1-1
V gene: TRBV18
clone size: -
CDR3 protein: CASSPTQQGPVILGTEAFF
CDR3 DNA: TGTGCCAGCTCACCCACCCAACAGGGGCCAGTAATACTCGGCACTGAAGCTTTCTTT

D gene: TRBD1
J gene: TRBJ1-2
V gene: TRBV11-2
clone size: -
CDR3 protein: CASSRDRAPGYTF
CDR3 DNA: TGTGCCAGCAGCCGGGACAGGGCCCCTGGCTACACCTTC

D gene: TRBD1
J gene: TRBJ1-2
V gene: TRBV28
clone size: -
CDR3 protein: CASRMPPGQDYGYTF
CDR3 DNA: TGTGCCAGCAGAATGCCCCCGGGACAGGACTATGGCTACACCTTC

D gene: -
J gene: TRBJ2-3
V gene: TRBV7-9
clone size: -
CDR3 protein: CASSLGPGQNTDTQYF
CDR3 DNA: TGTGCCAGCAGCTTAGGGCCAGGACAGAACACAGATACGCAGTATTTT

D gene: -
J gene: TRBJ1-2
V gene: TRBV28
clone size: -
CDR3 protein: CASSYQGRGYTF
CDR3 DNA: TGTGCCAGCAGTTATCAAGGGAGGGGCTACACCTTC

D gene: TRBD1
J gene: TRBJ2-7
V gene: TRBV10-3
clone size: -
CDR3 protein: CAISGGQGGYEQYF
CDR3 DNA: TGTGCCATCAGCGGCGGACAGGGGGGCTACGAGCAGTACTTC

D gene: TRBD1
J gene: TRBJ2-7
V gene: TRBV5-1
clone size: -
CDR3 protein: CASSLAGTGNYEQYF
CDR3 DNA: TGCGCCAGCAGCTTGGCCGGGACAGGGAACTACGAGCAGTACTTC

D gene: -
J gene: TRBJ2-3
V gene: TRBV7-9
clone size: -
CDR3 protein: CASSLQGSTDTQYF
CDR3 DNA: TGTGCCAGCAGCTTGCAGGGGAGCACAGATACGCAGTATTTT

D gene: TRBD1
J gene: TRBJ1-1
V gene: TRBV5-1
clone size: few
CDR3 protein: CASSSSGTGNTEAFF
CDR3 DNA: TGCGCCAGCAGCTCCTCCGGGACAGGGAACACTGAAGCTTTCTTT

D gene: TRBD2
J gene: TRBJ2-1
V gene: TRBV20-1
clone size: -
CDR3 protein: CSASLAGDNEQFF
CDR3 DNA: TGCAGTGCTAGTTTAGCGGGAGACAATGAGCAGTTCTTC

D gene: TRBD1
J gene: TRBJ2-5
V gene: TRBV5-4
clone size: -
CDR3 protein: CASSFGGQSSETQYF
CDR3 DNA: TGTGCCAGCAGCTTTGGGGGACAGTCCAGCGAGACCCAGTACTTC

D gene: TRBD1
J gene: TRBJ1-2
V gene: TRBV18
clone size: -
CDR3 protein: CASSRGTGGGYTF
CDR3 DNA: TGTGCCAGCTCCCGAGGGACAGGGGGAGGCTACACCTTC